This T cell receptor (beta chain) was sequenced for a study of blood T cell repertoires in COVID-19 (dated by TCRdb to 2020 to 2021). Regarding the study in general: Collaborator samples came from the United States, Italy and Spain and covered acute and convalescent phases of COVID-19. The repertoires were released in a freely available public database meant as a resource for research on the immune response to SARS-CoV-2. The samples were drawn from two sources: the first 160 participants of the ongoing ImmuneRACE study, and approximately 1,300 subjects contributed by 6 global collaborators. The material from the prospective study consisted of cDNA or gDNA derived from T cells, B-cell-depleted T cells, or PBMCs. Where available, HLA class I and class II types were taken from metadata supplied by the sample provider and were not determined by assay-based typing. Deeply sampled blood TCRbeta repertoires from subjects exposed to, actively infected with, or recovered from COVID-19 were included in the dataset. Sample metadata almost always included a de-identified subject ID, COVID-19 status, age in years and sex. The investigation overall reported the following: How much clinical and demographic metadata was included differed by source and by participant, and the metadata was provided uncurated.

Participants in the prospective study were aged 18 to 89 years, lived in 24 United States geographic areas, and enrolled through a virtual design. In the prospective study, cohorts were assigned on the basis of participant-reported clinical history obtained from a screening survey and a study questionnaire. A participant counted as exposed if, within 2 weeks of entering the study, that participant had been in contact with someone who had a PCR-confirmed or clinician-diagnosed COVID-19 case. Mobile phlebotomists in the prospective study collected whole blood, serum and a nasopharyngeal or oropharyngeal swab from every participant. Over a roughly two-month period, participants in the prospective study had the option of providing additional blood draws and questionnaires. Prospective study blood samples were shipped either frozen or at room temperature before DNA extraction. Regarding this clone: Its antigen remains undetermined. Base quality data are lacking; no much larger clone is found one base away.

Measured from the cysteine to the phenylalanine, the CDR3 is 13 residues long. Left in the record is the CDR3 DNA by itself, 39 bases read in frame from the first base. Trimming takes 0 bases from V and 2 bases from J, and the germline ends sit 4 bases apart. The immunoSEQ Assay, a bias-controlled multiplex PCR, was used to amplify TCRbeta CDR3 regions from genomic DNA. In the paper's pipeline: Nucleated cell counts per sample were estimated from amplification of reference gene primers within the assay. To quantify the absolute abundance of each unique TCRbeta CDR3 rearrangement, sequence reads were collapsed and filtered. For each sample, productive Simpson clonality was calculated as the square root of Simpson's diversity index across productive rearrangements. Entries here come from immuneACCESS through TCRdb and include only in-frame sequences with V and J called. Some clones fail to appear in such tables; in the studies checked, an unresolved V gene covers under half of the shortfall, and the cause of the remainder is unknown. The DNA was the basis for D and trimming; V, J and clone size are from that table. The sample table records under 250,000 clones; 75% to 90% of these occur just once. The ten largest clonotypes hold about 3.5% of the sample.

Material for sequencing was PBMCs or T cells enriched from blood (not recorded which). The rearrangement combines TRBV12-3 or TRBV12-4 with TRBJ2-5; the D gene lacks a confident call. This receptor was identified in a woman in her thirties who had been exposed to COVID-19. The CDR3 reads CASSLANQETQYF. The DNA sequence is TGTGCCAGCAGTTTAGCCAATCAAGAGACCCAGTACTTC.